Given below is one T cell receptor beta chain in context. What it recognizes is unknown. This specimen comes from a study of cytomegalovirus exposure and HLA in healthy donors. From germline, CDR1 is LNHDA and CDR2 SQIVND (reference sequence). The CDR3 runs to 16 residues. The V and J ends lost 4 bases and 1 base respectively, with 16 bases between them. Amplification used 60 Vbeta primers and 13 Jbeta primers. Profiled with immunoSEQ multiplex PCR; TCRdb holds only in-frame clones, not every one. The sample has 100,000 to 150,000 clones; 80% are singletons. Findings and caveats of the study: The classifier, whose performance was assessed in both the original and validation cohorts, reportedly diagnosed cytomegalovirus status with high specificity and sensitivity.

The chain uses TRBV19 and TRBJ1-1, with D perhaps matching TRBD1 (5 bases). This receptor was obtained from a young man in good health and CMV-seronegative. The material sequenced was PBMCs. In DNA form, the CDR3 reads TGTGCCAGTAGTACGAGGGGCGGACTAAAGAACACTGAAGCTTTCTTT. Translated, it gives CASSTRGGLKNTEAFF.